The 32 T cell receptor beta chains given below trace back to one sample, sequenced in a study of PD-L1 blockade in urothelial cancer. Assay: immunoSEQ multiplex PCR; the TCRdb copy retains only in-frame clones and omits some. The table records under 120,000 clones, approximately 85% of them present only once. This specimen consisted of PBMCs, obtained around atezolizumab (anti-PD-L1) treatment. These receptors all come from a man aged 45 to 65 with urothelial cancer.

The CDR3 loop reads CASSLGTSGSRTGELFF. In DNA, the CDR3 is TGTGCCAGCAGCCTGGGGACTAGCGGGAGCCGGACCGGGGAGCTGTTTTTT. The chain employs TRBV5-4 and TRBJ2-2; 14 bases map to TRBD2. The J segment lost 5 bases and the V segment lost 4 bases, leaving 7 bases of the junction unmatched. Germline V gene sequence: CDR1 SGHNT, CDR2 YYREEE (reference sequence). CDR3 length: 17 residues.

As DNA, the CDR3 is TGTGCCAGTAGTATAAGGACTAGCGGGAGGATGGTCGGCGGGGAGCTGTTTTTT. This sequence encodes CASSIRTSGRMVGGELFF. V is TRBV19 and J is TRBJ2-2; 14 nucleotides agree with TRBD2. The germline V gene has CDR1 LNHDA and CDR2 SQIVND (reference sequence). J lost 7 bases, V lost 2 bases, and 9 bases had no gene match. The CDR3 has 18 residues. Full variable domain (missing parts from reference TRBV19 and TRBJ2-2): DGGITQSPKYLFRKEGQNVTLSCEQNLNHDAMYWYRQDPGQGLRLIYYSQIVNDFQKGDIAEGYSVSREKKESFPLTVTSAQKNPTAFYLCASSIRTSGRMVGGELFFGEGSRLTVL.

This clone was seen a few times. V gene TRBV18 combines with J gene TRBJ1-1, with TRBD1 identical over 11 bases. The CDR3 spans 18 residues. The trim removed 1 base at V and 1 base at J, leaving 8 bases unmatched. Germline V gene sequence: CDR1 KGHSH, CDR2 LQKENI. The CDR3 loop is CASSPLRTGGKGNTEAFF. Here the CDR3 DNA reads TGTGCCAGCTCACCACTAAGGACAGGGGGCAAGGGGAACACTGAAGCTTTCTTT.

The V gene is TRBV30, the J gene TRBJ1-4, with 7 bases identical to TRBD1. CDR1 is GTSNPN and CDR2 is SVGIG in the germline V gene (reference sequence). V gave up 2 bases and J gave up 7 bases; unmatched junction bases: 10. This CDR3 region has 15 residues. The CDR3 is CAWSSRRGQGEKLFF. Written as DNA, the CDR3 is TGTGCCTGGAGTTCCAGAAGGGGGCAGGGTGAAAAACTGTTTTTT.

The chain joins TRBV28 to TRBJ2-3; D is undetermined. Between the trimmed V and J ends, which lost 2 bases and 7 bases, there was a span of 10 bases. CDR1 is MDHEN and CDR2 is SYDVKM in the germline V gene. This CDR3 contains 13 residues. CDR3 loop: CASSLKPTNTQYF. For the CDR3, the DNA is TGTGCCAGCAGTTTAAAGCCCACGAATACGCAGTATTTT.

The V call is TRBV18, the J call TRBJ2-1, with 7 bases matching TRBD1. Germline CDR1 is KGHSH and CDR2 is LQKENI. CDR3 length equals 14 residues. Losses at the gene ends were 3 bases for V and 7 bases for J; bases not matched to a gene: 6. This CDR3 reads CASSPTMTGNEQFF. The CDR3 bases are TGTGCCAGCTCACCTACGATGACAGGGAATGAGCAGTTCTTC.

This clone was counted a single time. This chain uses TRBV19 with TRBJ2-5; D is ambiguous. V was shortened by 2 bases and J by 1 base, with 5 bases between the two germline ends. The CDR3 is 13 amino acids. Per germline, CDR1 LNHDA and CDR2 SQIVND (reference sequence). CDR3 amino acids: CASSIQAQETQYF. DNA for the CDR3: TGTGCCAGTAGTATACAGGCCCAAGAGACCCAGTACTTC.

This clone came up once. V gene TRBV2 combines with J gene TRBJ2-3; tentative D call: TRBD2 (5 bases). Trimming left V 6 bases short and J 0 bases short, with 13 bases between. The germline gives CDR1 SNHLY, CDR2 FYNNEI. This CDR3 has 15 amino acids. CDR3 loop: CASSPGIPSTDTQYF. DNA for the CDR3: TGTGCCAGCAGCCCGGGAATCCCTAGCACAGATACGCAGTATTTT. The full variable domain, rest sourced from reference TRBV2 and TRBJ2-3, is EPEVTQTPSHQVTQMGQEVILRCVPISNHLYFYWYRQILGQKVEFLVSFYNNEISEKSEIFDDQFSVERPDGSNFTLKIRSTKLEDSAMYFCASSPGIPSTDTQYFGPGTRLTVL.

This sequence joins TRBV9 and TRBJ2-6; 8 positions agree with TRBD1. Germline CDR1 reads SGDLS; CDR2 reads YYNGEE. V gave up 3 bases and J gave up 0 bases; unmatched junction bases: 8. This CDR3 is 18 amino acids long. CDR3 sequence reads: CASSEKTGAFSGANVLTF. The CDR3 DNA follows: TGTGCCAGCAGCGAAAAGACAGGGGCATTCTCTGGGGCCAACGTCCTGACTTTC.

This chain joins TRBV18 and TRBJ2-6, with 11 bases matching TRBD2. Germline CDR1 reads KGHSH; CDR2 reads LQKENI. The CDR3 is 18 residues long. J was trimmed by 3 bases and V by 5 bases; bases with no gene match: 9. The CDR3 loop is CASSTRALAGDGANVLTF. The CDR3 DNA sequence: TGTGCCAGCTCAACCAGGGCACTAGCGGGAGATGGGGCCAACGTCCTGACTTTC.

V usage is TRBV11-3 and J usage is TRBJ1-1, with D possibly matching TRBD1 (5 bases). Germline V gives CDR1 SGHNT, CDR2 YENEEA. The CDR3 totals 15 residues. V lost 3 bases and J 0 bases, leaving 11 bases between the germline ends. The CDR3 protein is CASSLGPGLNTEAFF. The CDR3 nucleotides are TGTGCCAGCAGCTTGGGGCCAGGGCTGAACACTGAAGCTTTCTTT.

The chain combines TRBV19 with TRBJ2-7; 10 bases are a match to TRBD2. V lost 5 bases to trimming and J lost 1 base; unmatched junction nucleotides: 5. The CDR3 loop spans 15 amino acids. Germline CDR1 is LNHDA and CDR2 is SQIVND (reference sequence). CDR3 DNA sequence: TGTGCCAGTAGTCCCCGGACTAGCGGATCCTACGAGCAGTACTTC. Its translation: CASSPRTSGSYEQYF.

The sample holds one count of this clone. This chain's CDR3 is CSALRGATEAFF. For the CDR3, the DNA is TGCAGCGCCCTACGGGGGGCCACTGAAGCTTTCTTT. This sequence joins TRBV29-1 and TRBJ1-1; weak D call: TRBD1 (6 bases). CDR1 and CDR2 from the germline V gene are SQVTM and ANQGSEA. Deletions cut 7 bases from V and 4 bases from J, with 13 bases between. CDR3 size: 12 residues.

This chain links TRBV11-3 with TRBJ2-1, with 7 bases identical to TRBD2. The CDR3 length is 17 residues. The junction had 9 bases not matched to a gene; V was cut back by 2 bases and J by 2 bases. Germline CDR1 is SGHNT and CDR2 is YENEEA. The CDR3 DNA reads TGTGCCAGCAGCTTACTTGGCGGGAGCTCTACCTACAATGAGCAGTTCTTC. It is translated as CASSLLGGSSTYNEQFF.

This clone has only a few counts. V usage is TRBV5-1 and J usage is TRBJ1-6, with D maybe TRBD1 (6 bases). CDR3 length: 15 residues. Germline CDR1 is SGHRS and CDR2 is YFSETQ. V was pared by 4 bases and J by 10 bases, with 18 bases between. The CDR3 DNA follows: TGCGCCAGCAGCCCATCCGGGACAACGACATCACCCCTCCACTTT. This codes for CASSPSGTTTSPLHF. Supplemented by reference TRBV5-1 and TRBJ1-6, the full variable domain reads KAGVTQTPRYLIKTRGQQVTLSCSPISGHRSVSWYQQTPGQGLQFLFEYFSETQRNKGNFPGRFSGRQFSNSRSEMNVSTLELGDSALYLCASSPSGTTTSPLHFGNGTRLTVT.

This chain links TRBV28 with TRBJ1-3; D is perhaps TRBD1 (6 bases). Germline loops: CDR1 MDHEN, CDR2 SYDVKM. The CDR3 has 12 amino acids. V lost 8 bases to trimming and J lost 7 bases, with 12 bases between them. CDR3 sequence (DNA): TGTGCCAGCCGACAGGCCGGGAACACCATATATTTT. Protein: CASRQAGNTIYF. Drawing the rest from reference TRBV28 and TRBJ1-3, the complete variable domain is DVKVTQSSRYLVKRTGEKVFLECVQDMDHENMFWYRQDPGLGLRLIYFSYDVKMKEKGDIPEGYSVSREKKERFSLILESASTNQTSMYLCASRQAGNTIYFGEGSWLTVV.

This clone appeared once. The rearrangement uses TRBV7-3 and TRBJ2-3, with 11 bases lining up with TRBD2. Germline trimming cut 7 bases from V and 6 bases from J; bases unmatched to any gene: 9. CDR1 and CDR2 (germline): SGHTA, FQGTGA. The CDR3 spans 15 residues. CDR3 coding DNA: TGTGCCAGCAAGAGGGGGACTAGCGGCTACGATACGCAGTATTTT. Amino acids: CASKRGTSGYDTQYF.

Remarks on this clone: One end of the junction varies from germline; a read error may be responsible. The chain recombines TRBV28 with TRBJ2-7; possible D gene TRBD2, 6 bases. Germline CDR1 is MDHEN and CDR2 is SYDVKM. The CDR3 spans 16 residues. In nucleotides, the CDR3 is TGTGCCAGCAGTTTTGGGGGGTTTGGGAAGGCTAGCATTCTATCTTTC. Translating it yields CASSFGGFGKASILSF.

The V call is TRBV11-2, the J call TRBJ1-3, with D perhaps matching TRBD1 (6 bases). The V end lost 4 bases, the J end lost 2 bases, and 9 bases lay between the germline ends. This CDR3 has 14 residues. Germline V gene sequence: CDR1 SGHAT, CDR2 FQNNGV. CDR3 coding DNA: TGTGCCAGCAGCTCTACAGGGACTGGAAACACCATATATTTT. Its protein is CASSSTGTGNTIYF.

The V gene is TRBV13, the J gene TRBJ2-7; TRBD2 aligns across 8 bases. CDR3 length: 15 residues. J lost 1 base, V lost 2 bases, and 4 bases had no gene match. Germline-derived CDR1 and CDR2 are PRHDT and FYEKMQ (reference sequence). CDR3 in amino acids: CASSLNTGGSYEQYF. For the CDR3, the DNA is TGTGCCAGCAGCTTAAATACGGGAGGGTCCTACGAGCAGTACTTC.

The CDR3, as DNA: TGTGCCAGCAGTTACCTCGTCGGGAGTCATATCGGGGAGCTGTTTTTT. The encoded protein is CASSYLVGSHIGELFF. The chain carries TRBV6-5 and TRBJ2-2; D is perhaps TRBD2 (6 bases). V shed 2 bases and J shed 7 bases, with 17 bases lying between them. The germline V gene encodes CDR1 MNHEY and CDR2 SVGAGI. This CDR3 contains 16 residues.

This CDR3 reads CASSPIGTSGRNTQYF. DNA of the CDR3: TGCGCCAGCAGCCCGATCGGGACTAGCGGGAGAAATACGCAGTATTTT. The genes are TRBV4-1 and TRBJ2-3; TRBD2 matches at 14 bases. Germline CDR1 reads MGHRA; CDR2 reads YSYEKL. The CDR3 is 16 residues long. With 4 bases clipped from V and 7 bases from J, the junction kept 7 bases outside the gene matches.

CDR3: CSARVNTEAFF. For the CDR3, the DNA is TGCAGTGCTAGAGTAAACACTGAAGCTTTCTTT. This chain links TRBV20-1 with TRBJ1-1; D remains ambiguous. V was clipped by 1 base and J by 2 bases, with 2 bases between them. Per germline, CDR1 DFQATT and CDR2 SNEGSKA (reference sequence). This CDR3 region has 11 residues.

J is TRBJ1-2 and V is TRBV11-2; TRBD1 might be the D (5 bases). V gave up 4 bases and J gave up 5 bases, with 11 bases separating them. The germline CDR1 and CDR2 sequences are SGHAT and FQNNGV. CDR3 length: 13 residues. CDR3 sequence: CASSWGRDYGYTF. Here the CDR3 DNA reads TGTGCCAGCAGCTGGGGCAGGGATTATGGCTACACCTTC.

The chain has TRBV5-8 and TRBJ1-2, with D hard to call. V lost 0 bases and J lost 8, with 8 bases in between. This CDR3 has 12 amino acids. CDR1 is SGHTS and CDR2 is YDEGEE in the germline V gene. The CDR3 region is CASSLARGGYTF. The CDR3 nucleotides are TGTGCCAGCAGCTTGGCCCGAGGAGGCTACACCTTC.

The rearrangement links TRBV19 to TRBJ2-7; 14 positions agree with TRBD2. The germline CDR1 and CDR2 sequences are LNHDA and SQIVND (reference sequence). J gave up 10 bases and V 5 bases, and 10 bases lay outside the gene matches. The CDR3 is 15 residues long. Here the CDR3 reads CASSPRGLAGGLQYF. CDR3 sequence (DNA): TGTGCCAGTAGTCCTCGTGGACTAGCGGGAGGACTCCAGTACTTC.

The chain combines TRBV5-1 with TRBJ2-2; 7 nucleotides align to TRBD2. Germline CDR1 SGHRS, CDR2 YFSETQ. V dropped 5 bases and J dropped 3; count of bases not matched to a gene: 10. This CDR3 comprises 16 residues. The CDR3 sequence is CASRASGLRDTGELFF. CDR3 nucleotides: TGCGCCAGCAGGGCTAGCGGTCTTAGGGACACCGGGGAGCTGTTTTTT.

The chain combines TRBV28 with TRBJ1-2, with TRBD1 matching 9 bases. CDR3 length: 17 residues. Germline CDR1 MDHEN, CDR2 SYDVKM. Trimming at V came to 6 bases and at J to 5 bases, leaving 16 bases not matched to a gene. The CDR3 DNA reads TGTGCCAGCAGACAACCGGGACAGGGAGTGAGACGATATGGCTACACCTTC. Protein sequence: CASRQPGQGVRRYGYTF.

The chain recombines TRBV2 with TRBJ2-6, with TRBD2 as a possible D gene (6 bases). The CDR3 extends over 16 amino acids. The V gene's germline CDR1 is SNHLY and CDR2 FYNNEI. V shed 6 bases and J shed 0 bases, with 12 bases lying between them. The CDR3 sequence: CASSRGKNSGANVLTF. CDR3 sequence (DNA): TGTGCCAGCAGCCGGGGGAAGAACTCTGGGGCCAACGTCCTGACTTTC.

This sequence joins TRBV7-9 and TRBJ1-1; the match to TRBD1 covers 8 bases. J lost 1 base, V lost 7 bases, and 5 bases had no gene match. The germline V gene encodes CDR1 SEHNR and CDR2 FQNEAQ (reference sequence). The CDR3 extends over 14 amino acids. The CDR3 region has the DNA TGTGCCAGCATTCCGACAGGGGAGAACACTGAAGCTTTCTTT. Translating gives CASIPTGENTEAFF.

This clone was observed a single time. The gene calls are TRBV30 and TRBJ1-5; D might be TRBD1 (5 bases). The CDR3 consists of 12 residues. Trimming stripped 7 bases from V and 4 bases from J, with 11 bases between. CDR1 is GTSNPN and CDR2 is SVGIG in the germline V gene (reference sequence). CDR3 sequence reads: CAFRAANQPQHF. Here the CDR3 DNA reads TGTGCCTTCAGGGCTGCAAATCAGCCCCAGCATTTT.

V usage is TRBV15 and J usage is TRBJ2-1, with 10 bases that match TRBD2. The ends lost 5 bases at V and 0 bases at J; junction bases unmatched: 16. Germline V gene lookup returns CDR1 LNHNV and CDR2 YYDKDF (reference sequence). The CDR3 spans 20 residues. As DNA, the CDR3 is TGTGCCACCAGCTCCCAAGCGGGAGGGCCTAGACTGAGCTCCTACAATGAGCAGTTCTTC. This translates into CATSSQAGGPRLSSYNEQFF.